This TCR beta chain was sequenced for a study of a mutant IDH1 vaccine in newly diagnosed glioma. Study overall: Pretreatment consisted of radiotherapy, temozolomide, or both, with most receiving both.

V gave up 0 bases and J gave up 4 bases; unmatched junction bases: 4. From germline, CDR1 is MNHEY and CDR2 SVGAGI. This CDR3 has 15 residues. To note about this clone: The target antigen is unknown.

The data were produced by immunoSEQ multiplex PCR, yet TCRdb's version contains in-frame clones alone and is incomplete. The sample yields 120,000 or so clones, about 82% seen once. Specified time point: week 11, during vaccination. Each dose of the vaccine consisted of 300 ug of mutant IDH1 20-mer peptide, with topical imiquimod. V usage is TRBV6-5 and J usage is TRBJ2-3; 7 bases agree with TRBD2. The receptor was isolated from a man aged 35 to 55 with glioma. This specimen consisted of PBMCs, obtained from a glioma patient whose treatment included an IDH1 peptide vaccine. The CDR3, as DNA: TGTGCCAGCAGTTACTCCGGCGGGGGTCCAGATACGCAGTATTTT. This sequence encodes CASSYSGGGPDTQYF.